The clone carrying this T cell receptor beta chain appeared a single time. Libraries were prepared by immunoSEQ multiplex PCR; TCRdb keeps only in-frame clonotypes and omits some of them. The sample shows about 250,000 clones, about 90% of them seen only once. This sample was included in a study of blood T cell repertoires in COVID-19. The CDR3 is made up of 15 amino acids. The V and J ends lost 3 bases and 2 bases respectively, with 14 bases between them. Germline CDR1 and CDR2: MDHEN and SYDVKM. The chain employs TRBV28 and TRBJ2-7, with D uncertain. Sequenced material: PBMCs or T cells enriched from blood (not recorded which). The clonotype was recovered from a woman aged 25-40 years with acute COVID-19. For the CDR3, the DNA is TGTGCCAGCAGTTTTGGTCTGGCGGCGGCCTACGAGCAGTACTTC. This encodes CASSFGLAAAYEQYF. Together with reference TRBV28 and TRBJ2-7, the CDR3 gives the full variable domain: DVKVTQSSRYLVKRTGEKVFLECVQDMDHENMFWYRQDPGLGLRLIYFSYDVKMKEKGDIPEGYSVSREKKERFSLILESASTNQTSMYLCASSFGLAAAYEQYFGPGTRLTVT.